The present T cell receptor (beta chain) was sequenced within a study of CD8 T cells in Susac syndrome. Remarks on this clonotype: What it recognizes is unknown.

Study outcomes and limitations: TCR sequencing and HLA analysis covered a relatively small number of individuals.

Control patients had untreated stable or active relapsing-remitting multiple sclerosis by revised McDonald criteria. With random hexamers, reverse transcription was performed on about 0.45 to 1 ug of RNA. Amplification of TCR beta CDR3 spanned 54 Vbeta and 13 Jbeta via immunoSEQ multiplex PCR. One entry per CDR3 protein, called by TCRdb with MiXCR from the immunoSEQ multiplex PCR reads. Found here are around 270,000 distinct CDR3 sequences, 65% to 90% of them singletons; the top ten hold roughly 0.22%. The germline V gene has CDR1 MNHEY and CDR2 SMNVEV (reference sequence). The CDR3 sequence is 14 residues long. Between the trimmed V and J ends, which lost 5 bases and 0 bases, there was a span of 11 bases.

This TCR was sampled from a human donor with multiple sclerosis. What was sequenced was CD8+ T cells from PBMCs. This chain connects TRBV27 to TRBJ2-7; D possibly corresponds to TRBD2 (6 bases). The CDR3 loop is CASSPGVSSYEQYF. Written as DNA, the CDR3 is TGTGCCAGCAGTCCGGGGGTTAGCTCCTACGAGCAGTACTTC.